This TCR beta chain is from a study of blood T cell repertoires in COVID-19. About the research overall: Collection of acute and convalescent COVID-19 samples took place in the United States, Italy and Spain. PBMCs, B-cell-depleted T cells, or T cells were the source of the cDNA or gDNA that made up the material.

This CDR3 is built from 14 residues. In germline, CDR1 is WNHNN, CDR2 SYGVQD (reference sequence). V shed 0 bases, J shed 6 bases, and the junction held 3 bases outside the gene matches. Source study methods: Estimated nucleated cell counts came from reference gene primer amplification. Sequencing used immunoSEQ multiplex PCR; TCRdb keeps in-frame clones, though not all of them. V, J and clone size derive from that table, while D and trimming were established from the DNA sequence. The sample yields approximately 220,000 clones, over 70% seen once. Source material: peripheral blood. The chain has TRBV10-1 and TRBJ2-3; 7 bases agree with TRBD2. This sequence was found in an elderly woman with acute or convalescent COVID-19. CDR3 loop: CASSESWEGDTQYF. CDR3 DNA sequence: TGCGCCAGCAGTGAGTCTTGGGAGGGGGATACGCAGTATTTT.